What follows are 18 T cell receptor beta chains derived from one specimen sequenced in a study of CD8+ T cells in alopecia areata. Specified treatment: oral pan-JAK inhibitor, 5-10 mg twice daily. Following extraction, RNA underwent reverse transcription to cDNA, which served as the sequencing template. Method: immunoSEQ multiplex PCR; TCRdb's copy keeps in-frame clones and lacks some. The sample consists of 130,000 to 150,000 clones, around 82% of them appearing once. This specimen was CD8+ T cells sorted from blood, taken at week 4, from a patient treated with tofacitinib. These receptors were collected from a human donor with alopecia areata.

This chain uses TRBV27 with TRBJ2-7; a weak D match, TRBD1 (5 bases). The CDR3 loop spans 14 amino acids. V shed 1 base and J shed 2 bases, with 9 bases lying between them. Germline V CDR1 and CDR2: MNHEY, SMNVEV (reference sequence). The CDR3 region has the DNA TGTGCCAGCAGTTTATTTCAAGGGGCCTACGAGCAGTACTTC. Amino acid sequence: CASSLFQGAYEQYF.

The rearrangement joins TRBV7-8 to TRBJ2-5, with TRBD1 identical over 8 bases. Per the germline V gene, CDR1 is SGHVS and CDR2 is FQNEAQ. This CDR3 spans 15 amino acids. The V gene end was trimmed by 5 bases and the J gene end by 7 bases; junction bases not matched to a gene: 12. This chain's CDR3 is CASSLRTGLGGTQYF. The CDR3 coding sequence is TGTGCCAGCAGCCTACGGACAGGGCTGGGGGGGACCCAGTACTTC.

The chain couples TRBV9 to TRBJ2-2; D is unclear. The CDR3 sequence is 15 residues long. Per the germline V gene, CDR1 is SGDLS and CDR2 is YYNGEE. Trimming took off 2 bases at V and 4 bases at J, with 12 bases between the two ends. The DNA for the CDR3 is TGTGCCAGCAGCGTTCAACAAGGCGGCACCGGGGAGCTGTTTTTT. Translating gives CASSVQQGGTGELFF.

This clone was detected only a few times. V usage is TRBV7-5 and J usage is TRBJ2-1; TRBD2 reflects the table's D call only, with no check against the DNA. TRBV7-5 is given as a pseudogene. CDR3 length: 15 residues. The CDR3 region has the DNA TGTGCCAGCAGCTTAACTGGGGGGGAATACAATGAGCAGTTCTTC. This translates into CASSLTGGEYNEQFF.

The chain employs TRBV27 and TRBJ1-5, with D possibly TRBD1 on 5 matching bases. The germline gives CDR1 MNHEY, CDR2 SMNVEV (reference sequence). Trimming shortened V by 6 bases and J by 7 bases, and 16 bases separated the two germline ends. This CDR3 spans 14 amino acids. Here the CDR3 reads CASRPGAAGQPQHF. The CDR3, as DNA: TGTGCCAGCAGGCCCGGGGCCGCAGGACAGCCCCAGCATTTT.

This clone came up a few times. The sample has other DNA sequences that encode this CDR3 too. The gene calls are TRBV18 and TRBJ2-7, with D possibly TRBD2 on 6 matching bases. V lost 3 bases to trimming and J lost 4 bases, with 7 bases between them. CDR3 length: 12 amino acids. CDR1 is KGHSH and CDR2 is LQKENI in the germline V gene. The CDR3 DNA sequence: TGTGCCAGCTCACCCGCGGGGTACGAGCAGTACTTC. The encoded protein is CASSPAGYEQYF.

CDR3 DNA sequence: TGTGCCAGCAGCCCTCGGGAGAAACTCTCCTACGAGCAGTACTTC. The encoded protein is CASSPREKLSYEQYF. The rearrangement joins TRBV9 to TRBJ2-7; possibly TRBD2 for D (6 bases). V was trimmed by 4 bases and J by 0 bases, leaving 14 bases between them. Germline loops: CDR1 SGDLS, CDR2 YYNGEE. This CDR3 spans 15 amino acids. Combining the CDR3 with reference TRBV9 and TRBJ2-7 gives the whole variable domain DSGVTQTPKHLITATGQRVTLRCSPRSGDLSVYWYQQSLDQGLQFLIQYYNGEERAKGNILERFSAQQFPDLHSELNLSSLELGDSALYFCASSPREKLSYEQYFGPGTRLTVT.

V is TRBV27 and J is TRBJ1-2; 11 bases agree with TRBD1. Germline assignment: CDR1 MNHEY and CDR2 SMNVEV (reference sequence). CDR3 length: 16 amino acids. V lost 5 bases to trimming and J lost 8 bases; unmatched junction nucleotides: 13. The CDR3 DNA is TGTGCCAGCAGTCCCTCGGCGGGACAGGGGGAAGGCGGCTACACCTTC. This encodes CASSPSAGQGEGGYTF.

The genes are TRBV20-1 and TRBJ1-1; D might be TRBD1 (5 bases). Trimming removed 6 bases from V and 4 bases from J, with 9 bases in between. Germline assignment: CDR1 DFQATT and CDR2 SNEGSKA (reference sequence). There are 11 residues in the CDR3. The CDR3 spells CSAWGGTEAFF. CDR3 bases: TGCAGTGCCTGGGGGGGCACTGAAGCTTTCTTT.

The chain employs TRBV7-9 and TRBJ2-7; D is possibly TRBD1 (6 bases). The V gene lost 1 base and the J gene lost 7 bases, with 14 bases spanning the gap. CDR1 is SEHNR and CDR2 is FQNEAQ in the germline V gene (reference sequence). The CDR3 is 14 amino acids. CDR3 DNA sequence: TGTGCCAGCAGCTTAGTGGACAGTTTGAAAGAGCAGTACTTC. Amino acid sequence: CASSLVDSLKEQYF.

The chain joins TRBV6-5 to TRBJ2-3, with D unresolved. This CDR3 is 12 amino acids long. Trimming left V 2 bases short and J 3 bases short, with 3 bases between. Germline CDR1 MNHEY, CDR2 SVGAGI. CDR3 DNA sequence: TGTGCCAGCAGTTACGGGACAGATACGCAGTATTTT. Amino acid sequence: CASSYGTDTQYF.

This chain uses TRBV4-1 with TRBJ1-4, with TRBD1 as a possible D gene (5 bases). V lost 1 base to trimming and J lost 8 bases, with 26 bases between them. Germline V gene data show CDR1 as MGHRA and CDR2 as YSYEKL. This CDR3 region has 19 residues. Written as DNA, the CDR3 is TGCGCCAGCAGCCAAGTGGGCATTGATGACCGGGGGATGGGGGAAAAACTGTTTTTT. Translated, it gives CASSQVGIDDRGMGEKLFF.

The CDR3 region is CASSFRDSFQETQYF. The CDR3 nucleotides read TGTGCCAGCAGCTTCCGGGACAGCTTCCAAGAGACCCAGTACTTC. The chain has TRBV5-5 and TRBJ2-5; 7 nucleotides match TRBD1. This CDR3 has 15 residues. V shed 2 bases, J shed 1 base, and the junction held 5 bases outside the gene matches. Germline CDR1 and CDR2: SGHKS and YYEKEE (reference sequence).

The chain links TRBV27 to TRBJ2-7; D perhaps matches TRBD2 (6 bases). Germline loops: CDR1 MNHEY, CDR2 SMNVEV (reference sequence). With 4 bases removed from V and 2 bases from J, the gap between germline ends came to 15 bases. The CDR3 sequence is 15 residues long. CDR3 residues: CASSWAGEVPYEQYF. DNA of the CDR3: TGTGCCAGCAGTTGGGCCGGGGAGGTCCCCTACGAGCAGTACTTC.

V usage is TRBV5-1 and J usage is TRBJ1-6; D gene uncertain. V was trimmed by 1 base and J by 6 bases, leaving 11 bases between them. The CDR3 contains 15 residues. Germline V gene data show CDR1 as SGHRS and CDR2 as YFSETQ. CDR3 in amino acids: CASSLFEGRNSPLHF. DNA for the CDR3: TGCGCCAGCAGCTTGTTTGAGGGTCGTAATTCACCCCTCCACTTT.

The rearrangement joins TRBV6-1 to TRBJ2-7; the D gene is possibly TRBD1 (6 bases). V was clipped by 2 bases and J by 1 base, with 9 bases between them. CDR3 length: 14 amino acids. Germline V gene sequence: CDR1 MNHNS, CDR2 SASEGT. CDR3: CASSEFQGSYEQYF. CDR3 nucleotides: TGTGCCAGCAGTGAATTCCAGGGGTCCTACGAGCAGTACTTC.

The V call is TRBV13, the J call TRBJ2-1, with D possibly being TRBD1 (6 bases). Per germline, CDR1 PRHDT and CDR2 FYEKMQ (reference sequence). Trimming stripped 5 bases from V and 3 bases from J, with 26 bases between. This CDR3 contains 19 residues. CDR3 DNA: TGTGCCAGCAGCCACCCCCAACAGGGTCGGGTGTCGATCTACAATGAGCAGTTCTTC. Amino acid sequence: CASSHPQQGRVSIYNEQFF.

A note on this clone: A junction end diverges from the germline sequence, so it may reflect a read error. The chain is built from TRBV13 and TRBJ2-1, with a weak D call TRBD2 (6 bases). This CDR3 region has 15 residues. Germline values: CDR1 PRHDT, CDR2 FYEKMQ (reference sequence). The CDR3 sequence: CASTRGWGSHNEQFF. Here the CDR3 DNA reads TGTGCCAGCACCCGGGGGTGGGGCTCCCACAATGAGCAGTTCTTC. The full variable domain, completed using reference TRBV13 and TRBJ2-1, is AAGVIQSPRHLIKEKRETATLKCYPIPRHDTVYWYQQGPGQDPQFLISFYEKMQSDKGSIPDRFSAQQFSDYHSELNMSSLELGDSALYFCASTRGWGSHNEQFFGPGTRLTVL.